This T cell receptor beta chain was captured by sequencing in a study of molecular identifiers for immune sequencing clone quantification. MiXCR was run by TCRdb on the PCR reads, yielding one entry per CDR3 protein. The sample lists 400,000 to 600,000 distinct CDR3 sequences; over 20% were seen once. Germline assignment: CDR1 GTSNPN and CDR2 SVGIG (reference sequence). The CDR3 is made up of 14 amino acids. Regarding this clonotype: What it binds is not known. A junction boundary mismatches the germline segment, possibly from a read error.

Study-level points and caveats: It was shown that clones above 20 RNA copies held over 99% of effector molecules, but under 1% in naive cells.

The sequence was obtained from a human donor in good health. Some libraries in this study had Jurkat cell RNA spiked in. The sequencing sample was made of naive CD8+ T cells from blood, with Jurkat cell RNA spiked in. Regarding subset: FACS-sorted CD8+CD4-CCR7+CD45RA+ naive T cells. The rearrangement links TRBV30 to TRBJ2-7; tentative D call: TRBD2 (5 bases). The CDR3 loop is CVWSVLGGPYEQYF. Written as DNA, the CDR3 is TGTGTCTGGAGTGTACTTGGCGGGCCCTACGAGCAGTACTTC.